This section outlines one T cell receptor (beta chain) sequence together with its context. Per the authors' pipeline: For nucleated cells, counts were estimated from reference gene primer amplification. Profiled with immunoSEQ multiplex PCR; TCRdb holds only in-frame clones, not every one. V, J and clone size reflect that table, while D and trimming were determined from the DNA. Of about 220,000 clones in the sample, 85% are singletons; the top ten hold around 3%. The data stem from a study of blood T cell repertoires in COVID-19. Study-level information: Samples came from the United States, Italy and Spain, spanning acute and convalescent COVID-19. PBMCs, B-cell-depleted T cells, or T cells were the source of the cDNA or gDNA that made up the material.

The sequencing sample was made of peripheral blood. The origin of this receptor is a man between 45 and 60 years old who had recovered from COVID-19.

This CDR3 is CASSAYLAGVGETQYF. DNA for the CDR3: TGTGCCAGTAGTGCCTACCTAGCGGGAGTGGGAGAGACCCAGTACTTC. The genes are TRBV19 and TRBJ2-5; 10 bases map to TRBD2. The CDR3 has 16 amino acids. Germline CDR1 and CDR2: LNHDA and SQIVND (reference sequence). After removal of 5 bases from V and 4 bases from J, the junction contained 10 bases not matched to a gene.